The 15 T cell receptor beta chains below were found in one sample sequenced in a study of patients and donors after allogeneic stem cell transplantation. Using its own MiXCR run on the RT-PCR reads, TCRdb lists one record per CDR3 protein. The sample includes fewer than 95,000 distinct CDR3 sequences, 4.5% to 5% of them seen just once. The sample was blood, either unsorted or a sorted T cell fraction (not recorded which). All receptors derive from a human donor who was either an allogeneic HSCT recipient or a stem cell or donor lymphocyte infusion donor (not recorded which). It is not recorded whose cells these are; they may come from a transplant donor.

This clonotype occurred many times. V and J are TRBV27 and TRBJ2-3, with unresolved D. Germline V gene sequence: CDR1 MNHEY, CDR2 SMNVEV (reference sequence). Trimming left V 7 bases short and J 0 bases short, with 14 bases between. The CDR3 consists of 15 residues. The CDR3 DNA reads TGTGCCAGCAATCCCGGCTTGGTTAGCACAGATACGCAGTATTTT. Residues: CASNPGLVSTDTQYF.

This clonotype was counted at least ten times. The V and J genes are TRBV14 and TRBJ2-7; D gene uncertain. The CDR3 contains 13 residues. V lost 6 bases and J lost 3, with 12 bases in between. Germline V CDR1 and CDR2: SGHDN, FVKESK. Here the CDR3 DNA reads TGTGCCAGCAGACTGGACGCCCGCTACGAGCAGTACTTC. Its protein is CASRLDARYEQYF.

This clonotype showed up just a few times. In DNA form, the CDR3 reads TGTGCCAGCAGTGAAGCGTACAATGAGCAGTTCTTC. Translation gives CASSEAYNEQFF. This chain joins TRBV2 and TRBJ2-1; D is unclear. The germline CDR1 and CDR2 sequences are SNHLY and FYNNEI. Deletions cut 0 bases from V and 4 bases from J, with 1 base between. The CDR3 loop spans 12 amino acids. Using reference TRBV2 and TRBJ2-1 for the parts outside the CDR3, the full variable domain is EPEVTQTPSHQVTQMGQEVILRCVPISNHLYFYWYRQILGQKVEFLVSFYNNEISEKSEIFDDQFSVERPDGSNFTLKIRSTKLEDSAMYFCASSEAYNEQFFGPGTRLTVL.

This clonotype was observed many times. The genes are TRBV19 and TRBJ2-1; D tentatively reads TRBD1 or TRBD2 (5 bases each). Germline V CDR1 and CDR2: LNHDA, SQIVND (reference sequence). Deletions cut 7 bases from V and 3 bases from J, with 22 bases between. The CDR3 is 17 amino acids. The DNA for the CDR3 is TGTGCCAGTAAGAATCCTGGGGACCCCTCATTCTACAATGAGCAGTTCTTC. The encoded protein is CASKNPGDPSFYNEQFF.

This clonotype has a count of ten or more. This rearrangement joins TRBV15 to TRBJ1-2; maybe TRBD1 (6 bases). V shed 9 bases and J shed 4 bases, with 21 bases lying between them. Germline CDR1 reads LNHNV; CDR2 reads YYDKDF (reference sequence). The CDR3 totals 15 residues. CDR3 sequence: CATTRQAGAGYGYTF. Written as DNA, the CDR3 is TGTGCCACTACCCGTCAAGCGGGGGCCGGCTATGGCTACACCTTC.

This clonotype was detected ten times or more. The chain uses TRBV7-2 and TRBJ1-1; TRBD1 aligns across 7 bases. CDR3 length: 15 amino acids. Germline trimming cut 0 bases from V and 6 bases from J; bases unmatched to any gene: 7. Germline V gene lookup returns CDR1 SGHTA and CDR2 FQGNSA. The CDR3 reads CASSLADRAFAEAFF. CDR3 DNA sequence: TGTGCCAGCAGCTTAGCCGACAGGGCTTTCGCTGAAGCTTTCTTT.

The sample holds many counts of this clonotype. The chain carries TRBV9 and TRBJ1-4, with D maybe TRBD1 (5 bases). Germline V CDR1 and CDR2: SGDLS, YYNGEE. The length of the CDR3 is 14 residues. The ends were cut back, 1 base at V and 5 bases at J, with 9 bases in the middle. DNA for the CDR3: TGTGCCAGCAGCGTACCCGGGGGGAATGAAAAACTGTTTTTT. Translating gives CASSVPGGNEKLFF.

This clonotype came up many times. The gene calls are TRBV27 and TRBJ1-2; 10 bases align to TRBD1. CDR3 length equals 14 residues. J was trimmed by 1 base and V by 6 bases; bases with no gene match: 2. CDR1 and CDR2 (germline): MNHEY, SMNVEV (reference sequence). CDR3 nucleotide sequence: TGTGCCAGCAGCAGGACAGGGGGTAACTATGGCTACACCTTC. Residues: CASSRTGGNYGYTF.

This clonotype occurred many times. The CDR3 bases are TGTGCCAGCAGCTTGGTTGCGGGCTCCTACGAGCAGTACTTC. It translates to CASSLVAGSYEQYF. The chain links TRBV5-6 to TRBJ2-7; D is perhaps TRBD2 (5 bases). The CDR3 has 14 amino acids. V was trimmed by 0 bases and J by 0 bases, leaving 7 bases between them. Per germline, CDR1 SGHDT and CDR2 YYEEEE.

This clonotype occurred many times. The DNA for the CDR3 is TGCGCCAGCAGCTTGGAGACTAGCGGGGGGTTAACTGTCTACGAGCAGTACTTC. Translating it yields CASSLETSGGLTVYEQYF. This chain links TRBV5-1 with TRBJ2-7; 13 bases map to TRBD2. CDR3 length equals 18 residues. The germline gives CDR1 SGHRS, CDR2 YFSETQ. V was pared by 0 bases and J by 3 bases, with 9 bases of the junction left unmatched.

This chain joins TRBV20-1 and TRBJ2-7; D gene ambiguous. Trimming left V 2 bases short and J 5 bases short, with 4 bases between. The CDR3 consists of 10 residues. Germline V gene lookup returns CDR1 DFQATT and CDR2 SNEGSKA (reference sequence). The CDR3 region has the DNA TGCAGTGCTAGATTCCACGAGCAGTACTTC. Protein: CSARFHEQYF.

This clonotype was seen at least ten times. The chain recombines TRBV6-4 with TRBJ2-2; D might be TRBD2 (7 bases). V lost 1 base to trimming and J lost 6 bases, with 12 bases between them. CDR3 length equals 15 residues. Looked up from germline, CDR1 is MRHNA and CDR2 is SNTAGT. The DNA for the CDR3 is TGTGCCAGCAGTGACTTCGGGGGGCCGGCCGGGGAGCTGTTTTTT. Translation: CASSDFGGPAGELFF.

This clonotype was observed a few times. The chain employs TRBV14 and TRBJ2-7, with D hard to call. The CDR3 is 13 amino acids. V gave up 5 bases and J gave up 1 base, with 9 bases separating them. Germline CDR1 is SGHDN and CDR2 is FVKESK. The DNA for the CDR3 is TGTGCCAGCAGCGGTCCTGGGTCCTACGAGCAGTACTTC. This sequence encodes CASSGPGSYEQYF.

The table lists this clonotype with a few counts. This sequence joins TRBV20-1 and TRBJ2-3, with 11 bases matching TRBD2. This CDR3 has 15 residues. The J segment lost 0 bases and the V segment lost 6 bases, leaving 5 bases of the junction unmatched. Per germline, CDR1 DFQATT and CDR2 SNEGSKA (reference sequence). The CDR3 nucleotides read TGCAGTGCGATAACTAGCGGGAGAAGCACAGATACGCAGTATTTT. This encodes CSAITSGRSTDTQYF.

This clonotype was detected many times. This sequence joins TRBV20-1 and TRBJ2-1, with D tentatively TRBD2 (6 bases). The germline V gene encodes CDR1 DFQATT and CDR2 SNEGSKA (reference sequence). V gave up 3 bases and J gave up 8 bases, with 20 bases separating them. The CDR3 has 15 residues. This CDR3 is CSASNGTSFLYEQFF. The CDR3 region has the DNA TGCAGTGCTAGCAACGGGACTTCTTTCTTGTATGAGCAGTTCTTC.